These T cell receptor beta chains were read from a single sample in a study of blood T cell repertoires in COVID-19. Profiling relied on immunoSEQ multiplex PCR, and the TCRdb table lists in-frame clones only, not all of them. The sample includes 130,000 to 150,000 clones, around 83% of them seen just once. The sample consisted of PBMCs or T cells enriched from blood (not recorded which). These receptor sequences come from a woman aged 45-60 years who had been exposed to COVID-19. The conserved cysteine and the conserved F or W are not part of the CDR3 here.

J gene	V gene	CDR3 protein
TRBJ2-7	TRBV24-1	ATSDRLVGSYEQY
TRBJ1-4	TRBV28	ASSFRVTEKLF
TRBJ2-7	TRBV3-1/TRBV3-2	ASSQEESGSYEQY
TRBJ1-6	TRBV11-2	ASRDSSYNSPLH
TRBJ2-7	TRBV11-3	ASSPKGGNEQY
TRBJ1-6	TRBV2	ASVVRANSPLH
TRBJ1-6	TRBV6-6	ASRTGQGDNSPLH
TRBJ2-1	TRBV10-3	AFQGINNEQF
TRBJ2-3	TRBV12-3/TRBV12-4	ASSSRAGTQY
TRBJ1-3	TRBV13	ASSPSREGTGNTIY
TRBJ2-1	TRBV19	ASSDRGRGLSYNEQF
TRBJ1-6	TRBV7-9	ASSLRLQTGSNSPLH
TRBJ2-3	TRBV13	ASSLYVVRGADTQY
TRBJ2-1	TRBV9	ASSLTRSSYNEQF
TRBJ1-1	TRBV11-3	ASSLSGGNTEAF
TRBJ2-1	TRBV5-4	ASSPGLAGAGEQF
TRBJ1-3	TRBV2	ASSGGQGAWGNTIY
TRBJ2-3	TRBV5-1	ASSLGPSGGIGDTQY
TRBJ2-5	TRBV7-7	ASSLDGEAEETQY
TRBJ1-1	TRBV4-3	ASSPRILTEAF
TRBJ2-3	TRBV18	ASSPLAGGQDTQY
TRBJ1-3	TRBV6-5	ASSPGTDSGNTIY
TRBJ1-2	TRBV25-1	ASSPRGTGSSYT
TRBJ2-3	TRBV7-9	ASCDSGAHTDTQY